These T cell receptor beta chains were read from a single sample in a study of monozygotic twins with inflammatory bowel disease. One entry per CDR3 protein, without DNA, is what TCRdb gives after re-calling the 5' RACE reads. The sample has over 200,000 distinct CDR3 sequences; the top ten hold around 1.5%. Material: blood. These receptors were obtained from a human donor with ulcerative colitis or Crohn's disease, or a healthy co-twin of an affected twin (not recorded which). Both conserved end residues are part of each CDR3. Clone size, where shown, is once, few, many, or a class for clones that have expanded.

j_gene | abundance | v_gene | CDR3aa
TRBJ2-1 | NA | TRBV11-1 | CASSSGTSYWTPLQDEQFF
TRBJ2-3 | NA | TRBV5-1 | CASSPTGTNTDTQYF
TRBJ2-5 | medium-sized | TRBV5-4 | CASSREGPHQETQYF
TRBJ2-6 | NA | TRBV10-2 | CASTMPHIPSGANVLTF
TRBJ2-1 | NA | TRBV5-1 | CASSSQLHNEQFF
TRBJ2-2 | NA | TRBV4-1 | CASSQVGQQNTGELFF
TRBJ2-6 | NA | TRBV9 | CASSGTASGANVLTF
TRBJ2-3 | NA | TRBV3-1 | CASSQWRGASDTQYF
TRBJ1-2 | NA | TRBV20-1 | CSARRGDYGYTF
TRBJ2-1 | NA | TRBV7-8 | CASSPRTSSYNEQFF
TRBJ2-3 | NA | TRBV12-3/TRBV12-4 | CASSLSSTSGGDTDTQYF
TRBJ2-7 | NA | TRBV5-8 | CASRGGQGARRYEQYF
TRBJ2-2 | NA | TRBV4-2 | CASSQDLGYGAGELFF
TRBJ1-5 | NA | TRBV2 | CASSEASSAQPQHF
TRBJ1-1 | NA | TRBV19 | CASSISSANTEAFF
TRBJ2-1 | NA | TRBV20-1 | CSAMDRAYNEQFF
TRBJ1-2 | NA | TRBV20-1 | CSAMGDRGNSGYTF
TRBJ1-5 | NA | TRBV4-1 | CASSQDPGQGDLSNQPQHF
TRBJ1-5 | NA | TRBV20-1 | CSARGGGAQPQHF
TRBJ1-5 | NA | TRBV6-1 | CASGAPWDRISSNQPQHF
TRBJ1-5 | NA | TRBV20-1 | CSASVQRNQPQHF
TRBJ1-4 | NA | TRBV20-1 | CSASLGVNEKLFF
TRBJ2-3 | NA | TRBV18 | CASSPTGGPDTQYF
TRBJ2-2 | NA | TRBV2 | CASSGKGRNTGELFF
TRBJ2-7 | NA | TRBV4-1 | CASSTGHLGVGYEQYF
TRBJ2-1 | NA | TRBV5-1 | CASSLGTAGGYEQFF
TRBJ2-7 | NA | TRBV5-1 | CASSLGGAGSYEQYF
TRBJ1-1 | NA | TRBV6-2/TRBV6-3 | CASSYSNRVTEAFF
TRBJ1-1 | NA | TRBV20-1 | CSAPRGALNTEAFF
TRBJ2-3 | NA | TRBV5-1 | CASSPLLAGGGDTQYF
TRBJ1-1 | NA | TRBV7-9 | CASRPRQGPNTEAFF
TRBJ1-1 | NA | TRBV9 | CASSVVTGNTEAFF
TRBJ1-5 | NA | TRBV6-5 | CASSYSRGHSNQPQHF
TRBJ1-1 | NA | TRBV15 | CATSRDKTGEAFF
TRBJ2-1 | NA | TRBV11-2 | CASSPSLWGVNEQFF
TRBJ1-1 | NA | TRBV20-1 | CSARQGVAEAFF
TRBJ2-5 | NA | TRBV14 | CASSLNARETQYF
TRBJ1-2 | NA | TRBV5-1 | CASSFPGQLNYGYTF
TRBJ1-1 | NA | TRBV7-9 | CASLETGVNTEAFF
TRBJ2-2 | NA | TRBV12-3/TRBV12-4 | CASTRTENTGDLFF
TRBJ2-7 | NA | TRBV28 | CASSLEGLREQYF
TRBJ2-7 | NA | TRBV7-6 | CASSSPGTGALEQYF
TRBJ2-1 | NA | TRBV7-8 | CASRFRAGGLSSYNEQFF
TRBJ1-2 | NA | TRBV5-4 | CASSSPDRLGGYTF
TRBJ2-7 | NA | TRBV19 | CASSPLRRIGTYEQYF
TRBJ2-3 | NA | TRBV3-1 | CASSQEGGSTDTQYF
TRBJ2-2 | NA | TRBV11-2 | CASCLTGPSGELFF
TRBJ1-2 | NA | TRBV7-9 | CASSLGTGTYGYTF
TRBJ1-1 | NA | TRBV24-1 | CATSDADPNTEAFF
TRBJ2-1 | NA | TRBV5-1 | CASSLSYASWEQFF
TRBJ1-1 | NA | TRBV20-1 | CSASTTGGGLPGFGAFF
TRBJ2-1 | NA | TRBV10-3 | CAIRTAGGEDNEQFF
TRBJ1-1 | NA | TRBV20-1 | CSARTGFRGEAFF
TRBJ1-6 | NA | TRBV20-1 | CSAIDTGNSPLHF
TRBJ1-2 | NA | TRBV12-3/TRBV12-4 | CASSLAGPYGYTF